Detailed here is one T cell receptor (beta chain). This entry belongs to a study of blood T cell repertoires in COVID-19. Study-level background: Some COVID-19 samples were acute and others convalescent; all came from the United States, Italy and Spain. From T cells, B-cell-depleted T cells, or PBMCs came the material, which was cDNA or gDNA.

Original data processing: Counts of nucleated cells, estimated from reference gene primer amplification, were obtained. Sequencing was performed with immunoSEQ multiplex PCR; in TCRdb, only in-frame clones are kept and a portion is missing. The DNA was the basis for D and trimming; V, J and clone size are from that table. The table includes 190,000 or so clones, 88% detected once. Looked up from germline, CDR1 is SGHVS and CDR2 is FQNEAQ. With 0 bases clipped from V and 3 bases from J, the junction kept 3 bases outside the gene matches. The CDR3 extends over 15 amino acids. This chain joins TRBV7-8 and TRBJ1-1, with 8 bases lining up with TRBD1. Sequenced material: peripheral blood. The clonotype was recovered from a woman in her twenties or thirties with acute or convalescent COVID-19. CDR3 coding DNA: TGTGCCAGCAGCTTAGCGCGGGACAGGTACACTGAAGCTTTCTTT. Its protein product is CASSLARDRYTEAFF.